This T cell receptor beta chain was documented in a study of Ad26.COV2.S vaccination and SARS-CoV-2 variants. General study points: Assessments of TCR breadth and depth may have underestimated the total T cell responses.

The CDR3 has 13 amino acids. V dropped 3 bases and J dropped 2 bases, with 11 bases sitting between them. Germline V gene sequence: CDR1 GTSNPN, CDR2 SVGIG (reference sequence). With regard to this clone: The antigen remains undetermined.

Sequencing used immunoSEQ multiplex PCR; TCRdb keeps in-frame clones, though not all of them. The sample lists roughly 500,000 clones, 87% occurring once. Sample treatment: around 19 received Ad26.COV2.S at low or high dose, single or two shots; a few received placebo; per-sample allocation not given. Sampling occurred on day 63 after the first vaccine or placebo injection. The rearrangement links TRBV30 to TRBJ2-7; no clear D. The clonotype was recovered from a person aged 18-60 years who received the Ad26.COV2.S COVID-19 vaccine or a placebo. Specimen: peripheral blood, collected in a trial of Ad26.COV2.S vaccine versus placebo. For the CDR3, the DNA is TGTGCCTGGAGCCTTCAAAGTCCCTACGAGCAGTACTTC. It specifies CAWSLQSPYEQYF.